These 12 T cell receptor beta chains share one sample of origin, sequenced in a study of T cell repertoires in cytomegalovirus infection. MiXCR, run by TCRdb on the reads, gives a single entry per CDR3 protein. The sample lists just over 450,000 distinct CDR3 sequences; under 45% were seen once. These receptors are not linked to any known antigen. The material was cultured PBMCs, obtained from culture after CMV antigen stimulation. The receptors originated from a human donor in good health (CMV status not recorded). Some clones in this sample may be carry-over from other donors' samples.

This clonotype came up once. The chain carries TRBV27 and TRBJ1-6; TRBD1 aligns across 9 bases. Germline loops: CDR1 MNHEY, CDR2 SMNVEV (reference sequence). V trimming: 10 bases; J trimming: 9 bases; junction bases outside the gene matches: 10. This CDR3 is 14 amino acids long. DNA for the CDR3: TGTGCCACCGGTCGGGACAGGGTGTTTTCACCCCTCCACTTT. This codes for CATGRDRVFSPLHF.

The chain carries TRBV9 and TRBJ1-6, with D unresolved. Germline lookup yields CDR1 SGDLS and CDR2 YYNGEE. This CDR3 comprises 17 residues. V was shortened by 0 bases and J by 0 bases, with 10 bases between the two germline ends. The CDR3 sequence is CASSVGIGRSYNSPLHF. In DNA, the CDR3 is TGTGCCAGCAGCGTAGGAATAGGACGCTCCTATAATTCACCCCTCCACTTT.

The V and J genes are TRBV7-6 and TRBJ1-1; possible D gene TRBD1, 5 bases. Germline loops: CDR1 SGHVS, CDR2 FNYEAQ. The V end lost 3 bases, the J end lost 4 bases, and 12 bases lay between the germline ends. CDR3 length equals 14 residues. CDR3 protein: CASSLGVRGTEAFF. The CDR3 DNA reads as TGTGCCAGCAGCTTGGGGGTGCGGGGCACTGAAGCTTTCTTT.

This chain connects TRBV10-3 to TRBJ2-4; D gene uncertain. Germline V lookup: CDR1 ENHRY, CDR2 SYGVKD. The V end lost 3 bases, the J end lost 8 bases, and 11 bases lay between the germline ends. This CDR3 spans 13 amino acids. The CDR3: CAISDRQEDIQYF. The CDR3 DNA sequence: TGTGCCATCAGTGATCGGCAGGAAGACATTCAGTACTTC.

The CDR3 reads CASSRSLPSNEQFF. The CDR3 DNA sequence: TGTGCCAGCAGTAGATCCTTACCGTCCAATGAGCAGTTCTTC. This chain joins TRBV12-3 or TRBV12-4 and TRBJ2-1; no clear D. V was pared by 5 bases and J by 6 bases, with 14 bases between. CDR3 size: 14 residues.

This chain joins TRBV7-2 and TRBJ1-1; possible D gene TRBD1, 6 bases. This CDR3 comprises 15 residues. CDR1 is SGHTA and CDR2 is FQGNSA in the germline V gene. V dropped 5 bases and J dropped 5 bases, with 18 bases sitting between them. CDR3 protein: CASSAQTGLGTEAFF. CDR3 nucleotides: TGTGCCAGCAGCGCTCAAACAGGGCTCGGGACTGAAGCTTTCTTT.

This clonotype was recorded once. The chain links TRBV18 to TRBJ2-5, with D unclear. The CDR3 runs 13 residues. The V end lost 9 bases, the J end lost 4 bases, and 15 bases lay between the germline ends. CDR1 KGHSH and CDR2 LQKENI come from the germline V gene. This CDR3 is CASHWTTGETQYF. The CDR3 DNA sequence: TGTGCCAGTCACTGGACCACGGGAGAGACCCAGTACTTC.

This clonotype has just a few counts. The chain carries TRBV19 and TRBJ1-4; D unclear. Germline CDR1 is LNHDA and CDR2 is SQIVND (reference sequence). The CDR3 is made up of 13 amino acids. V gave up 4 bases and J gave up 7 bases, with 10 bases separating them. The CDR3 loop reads CASSTPQSEKLFF. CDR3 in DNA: TGTGCCAGTAGTACCCCACAATCTGAAAAACTGTTTTTT.

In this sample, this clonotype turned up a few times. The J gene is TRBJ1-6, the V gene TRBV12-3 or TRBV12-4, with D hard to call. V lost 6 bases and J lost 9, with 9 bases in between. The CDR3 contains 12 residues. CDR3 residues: CASRPNSSPLHF. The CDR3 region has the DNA TGTGCCAGCAGGCCGAATAGTTCACCCCTCCACTTT.

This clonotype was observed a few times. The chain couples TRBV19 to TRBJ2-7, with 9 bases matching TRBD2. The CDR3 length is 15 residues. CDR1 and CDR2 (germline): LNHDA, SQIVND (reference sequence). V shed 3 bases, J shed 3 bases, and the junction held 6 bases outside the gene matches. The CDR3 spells CASSIRYSGSYEQYF. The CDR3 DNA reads TGTGCCAGTAGTATCCGGTATAGCGGGAGCTACGAGCAGTACTTC.

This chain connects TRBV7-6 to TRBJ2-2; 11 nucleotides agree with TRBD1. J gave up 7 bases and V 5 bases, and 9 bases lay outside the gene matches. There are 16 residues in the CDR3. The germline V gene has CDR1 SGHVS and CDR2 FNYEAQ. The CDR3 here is CASSPADRGHGGELFF. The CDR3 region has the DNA TGTGCCAGCAGCCCAGCGGACAGGGGGCATGGCGGGGAGCTGTTTTTT.

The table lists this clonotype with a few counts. CDR3 coding DNA: TGTGCCAGCAGCCGGACTAGCGAACCGTACATTGATACGCAGTATTTT. Its protein is CASSRTSEPYIDTQYF. V usage is TRBV7-2 and J usage is TRBJ2-3, with 9 nucleotides matching TRBD2. In germline, CDR1 is SGHTA, CDR2 FQGNSA. The trim removed 5 bases at V and 6 bases at J, leaving 12 bases unmatched. The CDR3 loop spans 16 amino acids.